The 17 T cell receptor beta chains presented below share a single source sample, sequenced in a study of blood T cells in healthy people across ages. A second roughly 6 to 11 cycle PCR used barcoded and J-beta primers. From the 5' RACE reads, TCRdb called clonotypes with MiXCR, one entry per CDR3 protein. The data hold about 800,000 distinct CDR3 sequences, with just under 25% observed a single time. The same specimen was also included in a second study, on T cells of mothers and their children.

The sequencing sample was made of blood. These receptor sequences come from a boy younger than 18 in good health.

The chain joins TRBV4-3 to TRBJ2-1, with TRBD2 matching 13 bases. This CDR3 contains 18 residues. V lost 0 bases to trimming and J lost 4 bases; unmatched junction nucleotides: 6. Germline CDR1 is LGHNA and CDR2 is YSLEER. The CDR3: CASSQDHQGLAGYNEQFF. CDR3 nucleotides: TGCGCCAGCAGCCAAGATCATCAGGGACTAGCGGGATACAATGAGCAGTTCTTC.

The chain has TRBV7-9 and TRBJ1-4; 8 bases match TRBD1. V gave up 7 bases and J gave up 7 bases; unmatched junction bases: 11. CDR3 size: 15 residues. The germline gives CDR1 SEHNR, CDR2 FQNEAQ (reference sequence). CDR3 nucleotide sequence: TGTGCCAGCATCCCCGGGACAGGAGAAAGTGAAAAACTGTTTTTT. Amino acids: CASIPGTGESEKLFF. The whole variable domain, remainder taken from reference TRBV7-9 and TRBJ1-4, is DTGVSQNPRHKITKRGQNVTFRCDPISEHNRLYWYRQTLGQGPEFLTYFQNEAQLEKSRLLSDRFSAERPKGSFSTLEIQRTEQGDSAMYLCASIPGTGESEKLFFGSGTQLSVL.

This clonotype occurred a few times. The J gene is TRBJ2-7, the V gene TRBV11-3, with 7 positions matching TRBD1. The J call is uncertain, as TRBJ2-1 better fits the DNA end. This CDR3 region has 14 residues. Germline CDR1 SGHNT, CDR2 YENEEA. The CDR3 nucleotides read TGTGCCAGCAGCTTCAGGCCAGGGGGAACTGAGCAGTTCTTC. This gives the protein CASSFRPGGTEQFF.

V usage is TRBV6-2 or TRBV6-3 and J usage is TRBJ2-1; 7 positions agree with TRBD1. The CDR3 extends over 15 amino acids. V dropped 6 bases and J dropped 1; count of bases not matched to a gene: 6. Germline V CDR1 and CDR2: MNHEY, SVGEGT. The CDR3 is CASRPPGQSYNEQFF. CDR3 DNA: TGTGCCAGCAGACCTCCGGGACAGTCCTACAATGAGCAGTTCTTC.

This chain links TRBV29-1 with TRBJ1-2, with D tentatively TRBD1 (5 bases). V was shortened by 6 bases and J by 8 bases, with 19 bases between the two germline ends. Germline CDR1 reads SQVTM; CDR2 reads ANQGSEA. The CDR3 has 13 amino acids. This CDR3 reads CSVRGVGGEGYTF. In DNA form, the CDR3 reads TGCAGCGTCCGGGGGGTCGGTGGTGAAGGCTACACCTTC.

There are a few counts of this clonotype. V gene TRBV28 combines with J gene TRBJ1-2; maybe TRBD1 (5 bases). Germline assignment: CDR1 MDHEN and CDR2 SYDVKM. CDR3 length equals 13 residues. V lost 6 bases to trimming and J lost 2 bases, with 10 bases between them. The CDR3 is CASRGLINYGYTF. For the CDR3, the DNA is TGTGCCAGCAGGGGACTGATAAACTATGGCTACACCTTC.

In its sample, this clonotype was seen many times. Germline and junction disagree at one end, which may indicate a read error. The V gene is TRBV4-1, the J gene TRBJ1-2; TRBD1 matches 8 bases. CDR1 is MGHRA and CDR2 is YSYEKL in the germline V gene. The CDR3 sequence is 13 residues long. The CDR3 loop is CASSSTGDYGYTF. The CDR3 bases are TGTGCCAGCAGTTCGACAGGGGACTATGGCTACACCTTC.

This clonotype has only a few counts. This rearrangement joins TRBV7-2 to TRBJ2-3; the match to TRBD1 covers 7 bases. CDR1 SGHTA and CDR2 FQGNSA come from the germline V gene. J was trimmed by 1 base and V by 5 bases; bases with no gene match: 9. The CDR3 length is 16 residues. The CDR3 is CASSPRRQGGTDTQYF. The CDR3 nucleotides read TGTGCCAGCAGCCCACGGCGACAGGGAGGCACAGATACGCAGTATTTT.

This clonotype was recorded a few times. This chain uses TRBV12-3 or TRBV12-4 with TRBJ2-5; D ambiguous. The end of the DNA aligns better with TRBJ2-7, so the J call may be wrong. This CDR3 is built from 15 residues. Here the CDR3 DNA reads TGTGCCAGCAGTTTAGATGTCAGGTTGAACTACGAGCAGTACTTC. Protein product: CASSLDVRLNYEQYF.

This clonotype was seen a single time. This rearrangement joins TRBV18 to TRBJ2-1; weak D call: TRBD2 (6 bases). Per the germline V gene, CDR1 is KGHSH and CDR2 is LQKENI. The ends were cut back, 1 base at V and 9 bases at J, with 16 bases in the middle. This CDR3 has 15 residues. For the CDR3, the DNA is TGTGCCAGCTCACCACAAGATGGGGGAGGCCTTGAGCAGTTCTTC. Its protein product is CASSPQDGGGLEQFF. Based on the CDR3 plus reference TRBV18 and TRBJ2-1, the full variable domain is NAGVMQNPRHLVRRRGQEARLRCSPMKGHSHVYWYRQLPEEGLKFMVYLQKENIIDESGMPKERFSAEFPKEGPSILRIQQVVRGDSAAYFCASSPQDGGGLEQFFGPGTRLTVL.

This clonotype was counted between two and nine times. The chain uses TRBV25-1 and TRBJ1-4; D not certain. Germline CDR1 reads MGHDK; CDR2 reads SYGVNS. V dropped 0 bases and J dropped 4 bases, with 9 bases sitting between them. CDR3 length: 15 residues. The CDR3 loop is CASSEYGRNNEKLFF. The CDR3 DNA reads as TGTGCCAGCAGTGAATATGGCAGAAATAATGAAAAACTGTTTTTT. Supplemented by reference TRBV25-1 and TRBJ1-4, the full variable domain reads EADIYQTPRYLVIGTGKKITLECSQTMGHDKMYWYQQDPGMELHLIHYSYGVNSTEKGDLSSESTVSRIRTEHFPLTLESARPSHTSQYLCASSEYGRNNEKLFFGSGTQLSVL.

V usage is TRBV27 and J usage is TRBJ1-5, with TRBD1 as a possible D gene (6 bases). CDR1 and CDR2 (germline): MNHEY, SMNVEV (reference sequence). The V and J ends lost 3 bases and 7 bases respectively, with 10 bases between them. This CDR3 has 13 amino acids. CDR3 amino acids: CASSFGGSQPQHF. The CDR3 DNA reads TGTGCCAGCAGTTTCGGGGGCAGCCAGCCCCAGCATTTT.

This chain connects TRBV7-2 to TRBJ2-7, with D possibly being TRBD2 (6 bases). The CDR3 sequence is 16 residues long. Deletions cut 5 bases from V and 7 bases from J, with 24 bases between. The germline gives CDR1 SGHTA, CDR2 FQGNSA. CDR3 in amino acids: CASSPLGGATTKEQYF. In nucleotides, the CDR3 is TGTGCCAGCAGCCCACTCGGGGGAGCCACTACGAAAGAGCAGTACTTC.

Only a few counts were recorded for this clonotype. The chain joins TRBV9 to TRBJ2-1; D tentatively reads TRBD1 or TRBD2 (5 bases each). This CDR3 has 14 amino acids. CDR1 and CDR2 (germline): SGDLS, YYNGEE. V lost 2 bases and J 6 bases, leaving 12 bases between the germline ends. The CDR3 region has the DNA TGTGCCAGCAGCGTCTGGCCGGGACCCAATGAGCAGTTCTTC. The encoded protein is CASSVWPGPNEQFF.

The chain carries TRBV27 and TRBJ2-2, with 12 bases identical to TRBD2. The CDR3 spans 17 residues. Germline V lookup: CDR1 MNHEY, CDR2 SMNVEV (reference sequence). J was trimmed by 6 bases and V by 6 bases; bases with no gene match: 11. The DNA of the CDR3 is TGTGCCAGCAGCCCGACTAGCGGGAGAATTAGTCCCGGGGAGCTGTTTTTT. Residues: CASSPTSGRISPGELFF.

The chain uses TRBV4-3 and TRBJ2-1; no clear D gene. CDR3 size: 13 residues. V was pared by 2 bases and J by 3 bases, with 5 bases between. Germline V gene sequence: CDR1 LGHNA, CDR2 YSLEER. CDR3 residues: CASSQTVYNEQFF. The CDR3 nucleotides read TGCGCCAGCAGCCAAACAGTCTACAATGAGCAGTTCTTC.

As for this clonotype: An end of the junction differs from the germline gene, which may be a read error. The chain carries TRBV29-1 and TRBJ2-1, with D perhaps TRBD1 (7 bases). Germline-derived CDR1 and CDR2 are SQVTM and ANQGSEA. This CDR3 is built from 13 residues. Here the CDR3 DNA reads TGTAGCGTTGAGGTCAGGGGGGTAGGTGAGCAGTTCTTC. This codes for CSVEVRGVGEQFF.